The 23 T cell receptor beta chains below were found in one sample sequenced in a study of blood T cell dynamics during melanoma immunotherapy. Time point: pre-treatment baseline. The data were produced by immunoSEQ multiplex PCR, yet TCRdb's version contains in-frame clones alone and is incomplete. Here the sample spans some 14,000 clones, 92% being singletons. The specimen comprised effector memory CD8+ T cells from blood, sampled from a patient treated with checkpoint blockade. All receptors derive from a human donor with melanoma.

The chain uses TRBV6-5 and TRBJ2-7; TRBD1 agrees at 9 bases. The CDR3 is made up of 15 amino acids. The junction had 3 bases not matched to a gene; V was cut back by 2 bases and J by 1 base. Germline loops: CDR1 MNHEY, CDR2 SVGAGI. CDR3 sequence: CASSYQGQGSYEQYF. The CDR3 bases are TGTGCCAGCAGTTACCAGGGACAGGGATCCTACGAGCAGTACTTC.

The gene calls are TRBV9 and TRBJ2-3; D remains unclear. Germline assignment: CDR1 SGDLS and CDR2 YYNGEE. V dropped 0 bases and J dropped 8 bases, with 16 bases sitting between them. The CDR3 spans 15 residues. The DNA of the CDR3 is TGTGCCAGCAGCGTAGTCCCGGATCCCGTCGGTACGCAGTATTTT. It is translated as CASSVVPDPVGTQYF.

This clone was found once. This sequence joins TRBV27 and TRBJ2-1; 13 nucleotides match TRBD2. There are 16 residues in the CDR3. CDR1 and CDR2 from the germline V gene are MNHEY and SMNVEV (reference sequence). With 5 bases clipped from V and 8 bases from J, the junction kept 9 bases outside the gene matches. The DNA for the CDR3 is TGTGCCAGCAGTCCCCCCGGGACTAGCGGGAAGGATGAGCAGTTCTTC. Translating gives CASSPPGTSGKDEQFF.

The CDR3 loop is CSAAWTVSYEQYF. The CDR3 DNA is TGTTCGGCAGCTTGGACAGTTAGCTACGAGCAGTACTTC. The chain recombines TRBV5-8 with TRBJ2-7; possible D gene TRBD1, 6 bases. This CDR3 comprises 13 residues. CDR1 SGHTS and CDR2 YDEGEE come from the germline V gene.

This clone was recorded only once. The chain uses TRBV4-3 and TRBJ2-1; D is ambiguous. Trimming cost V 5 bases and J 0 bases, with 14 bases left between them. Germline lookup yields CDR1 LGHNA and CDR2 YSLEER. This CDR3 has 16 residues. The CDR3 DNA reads TGCGCCAGCAGCTCCACCCGCTCAAGCTCCTACAATGAGCAGTTCTTC. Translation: CASSSTRSSSYNEQFF.

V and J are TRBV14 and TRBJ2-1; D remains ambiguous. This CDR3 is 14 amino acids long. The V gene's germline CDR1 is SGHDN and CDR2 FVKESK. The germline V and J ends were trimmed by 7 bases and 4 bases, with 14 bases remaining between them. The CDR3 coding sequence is TGTGCCAGCAAGGGCTCCGGCGGATACAATGAGCAGTTCTTC. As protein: CASKGSGGYNEQFF. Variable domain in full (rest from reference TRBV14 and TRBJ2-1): EAGVTQFPSHSVIEKGQTVTLRCDPISGHDNLYWYRRVMGKEIKFLLHFVKESKQDESGMPNNRFLAERTGGTYSTLKVQPAELEDSGVYFCASKGSGGYNEQFFGPGTRLTVL.

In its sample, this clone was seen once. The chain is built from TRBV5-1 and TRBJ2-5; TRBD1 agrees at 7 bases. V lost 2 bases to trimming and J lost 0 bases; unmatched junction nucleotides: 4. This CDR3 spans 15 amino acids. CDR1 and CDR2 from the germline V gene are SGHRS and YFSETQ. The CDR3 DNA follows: TGCGCCAGCAGCTTTAGACAGGGTTACCAAGAGACCCAGTACTTC. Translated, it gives CASSFRQGYQETQYF. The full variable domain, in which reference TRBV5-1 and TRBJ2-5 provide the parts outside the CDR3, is KAGVTQTPRYLIKTRGQQVTLSCSPISGHRSVSWYQQTPGQGLQFLFEYFSETQRNKGNFPGRFSGRQFSNSRSEMNVSTLELGDSALYLCASSFRQGYQETQYFGPGTRLLVL.

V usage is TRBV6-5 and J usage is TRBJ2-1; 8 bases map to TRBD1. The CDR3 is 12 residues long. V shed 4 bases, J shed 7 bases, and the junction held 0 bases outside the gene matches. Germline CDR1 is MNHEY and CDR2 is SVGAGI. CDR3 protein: CASSWTGNEQFF. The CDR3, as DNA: TGTGCCAGCAGTTGGACAGGGAATGAGCAGTTCTTC.

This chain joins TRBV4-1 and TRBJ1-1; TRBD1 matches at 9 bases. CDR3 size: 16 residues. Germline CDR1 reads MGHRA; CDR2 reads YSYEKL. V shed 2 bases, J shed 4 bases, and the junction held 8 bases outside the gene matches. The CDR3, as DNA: TGCGCCAGCAGCCAAAATGGCGGGACAGGGCGCACTGAAGCTTTCTTT. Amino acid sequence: CASSQNGGTGRTEAFF.

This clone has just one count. The CDR3 DNA sequence: TGTGCCAGCAGCGATGGACAGGGGGCTGAGCAGTACTTC. This encodes CASSDGQGAEQYF. The rearrangement links TRBV7-9 to TRBJ2-7, with 11 nucleotides matching TRBD1. The J segment lost 7 bases and the V segment lost 5 bases, leaving 4 bases of the junction unmatched. The CDR3 is 13 amino acids. Germline V gene sequence: CDR1 SEHNR, CDR2 FQNEAQ (reference sequence).

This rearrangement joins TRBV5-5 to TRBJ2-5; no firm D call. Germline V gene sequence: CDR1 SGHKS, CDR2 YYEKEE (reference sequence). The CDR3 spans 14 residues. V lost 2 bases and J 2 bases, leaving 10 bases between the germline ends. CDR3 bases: TGTGCCAGCAGCTTCGTGTCAAGTCAAGAGACCCAGTACTTC. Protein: CASSFVSSQETQYF.

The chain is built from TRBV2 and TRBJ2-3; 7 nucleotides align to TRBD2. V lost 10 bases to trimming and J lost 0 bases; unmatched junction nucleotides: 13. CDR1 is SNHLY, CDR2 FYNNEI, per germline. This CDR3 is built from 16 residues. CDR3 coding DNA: TGTGCCACCATGGTCAGTTGGCGGGAGAGCACAGATACGCAGTATTTT. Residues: CATMVSWRESTDTQYF.

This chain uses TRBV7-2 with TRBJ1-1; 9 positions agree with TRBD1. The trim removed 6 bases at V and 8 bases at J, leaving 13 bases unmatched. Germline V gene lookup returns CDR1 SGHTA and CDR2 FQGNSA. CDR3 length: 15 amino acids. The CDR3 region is CASSFSKGQGGEAFF. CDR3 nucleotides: TGTGCCAGCAGTTTTTCAAAGGGACAGGGTGGGGAAGCTTTCTTT.

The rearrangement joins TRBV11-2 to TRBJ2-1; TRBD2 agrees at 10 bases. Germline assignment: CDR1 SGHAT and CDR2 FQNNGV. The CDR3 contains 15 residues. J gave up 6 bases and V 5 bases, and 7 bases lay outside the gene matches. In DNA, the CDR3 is TGTGCCAGCAGCCTACAGCGGGAGGGCCTCAATGAGCAGTTCTTC. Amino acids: CASSLQREGLNEQFF.

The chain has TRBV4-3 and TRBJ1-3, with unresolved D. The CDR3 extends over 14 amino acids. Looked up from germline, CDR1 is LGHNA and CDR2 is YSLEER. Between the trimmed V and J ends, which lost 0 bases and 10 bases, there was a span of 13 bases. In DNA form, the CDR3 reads TGCGCCAGCAGCCAAGATGGAACAGTCCCTACCATATATTTT. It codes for CASSQDGTVPTIYF.

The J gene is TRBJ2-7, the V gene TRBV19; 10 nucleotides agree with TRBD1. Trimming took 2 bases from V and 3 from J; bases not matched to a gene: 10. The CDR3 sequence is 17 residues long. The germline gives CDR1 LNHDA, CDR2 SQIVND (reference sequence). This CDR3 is CASSIQTGGVPFYEQYF. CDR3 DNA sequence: TGTGCCAGTAGTATACAGACAGGGGGCGTCCCCTTCTACGAGCAGTACTTC.

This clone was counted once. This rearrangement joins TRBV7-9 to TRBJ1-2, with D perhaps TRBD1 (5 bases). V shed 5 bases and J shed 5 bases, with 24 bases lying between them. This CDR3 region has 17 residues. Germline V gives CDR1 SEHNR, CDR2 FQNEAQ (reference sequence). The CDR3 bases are TGTGCCAGCAGCCTCCCCATACCCCTTGACAGAGAGTATGGCTACACCTTC. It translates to CASSLPIPLDREYGYTF.

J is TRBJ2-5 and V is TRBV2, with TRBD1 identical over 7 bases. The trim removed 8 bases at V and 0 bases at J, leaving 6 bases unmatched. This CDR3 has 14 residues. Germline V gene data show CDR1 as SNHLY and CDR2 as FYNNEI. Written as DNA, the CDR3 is TGTGCCAGCGGGGACAGCCCGTACCAAGAGACCCAGTACTTC. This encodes CASGDSPYQETQYF.

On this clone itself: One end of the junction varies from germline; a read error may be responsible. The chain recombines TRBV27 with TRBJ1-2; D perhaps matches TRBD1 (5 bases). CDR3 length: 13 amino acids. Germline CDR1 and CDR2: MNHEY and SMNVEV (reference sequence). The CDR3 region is CASSISGDYGYTF. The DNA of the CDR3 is TGTGCCAGCAGTATATCGGGGGATTATGGCTACACCTTC.

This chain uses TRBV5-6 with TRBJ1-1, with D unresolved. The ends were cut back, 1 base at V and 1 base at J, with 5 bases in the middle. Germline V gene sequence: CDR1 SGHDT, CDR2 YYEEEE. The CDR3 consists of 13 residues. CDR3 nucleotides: TGTGCCAGCAGCTTGTGGGAGAACACTGAAGCTTTCTTT. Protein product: CASSLWENTEAFF.

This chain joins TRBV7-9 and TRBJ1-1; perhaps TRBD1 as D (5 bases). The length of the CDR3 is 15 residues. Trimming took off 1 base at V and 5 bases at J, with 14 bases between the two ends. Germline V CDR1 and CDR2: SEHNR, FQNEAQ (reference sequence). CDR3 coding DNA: TGTGCCAGCAGCTTAGTCCAGGGATCGGGGACTGAAGCTTTCTTT. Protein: CASSLVQGSGTEAFF.

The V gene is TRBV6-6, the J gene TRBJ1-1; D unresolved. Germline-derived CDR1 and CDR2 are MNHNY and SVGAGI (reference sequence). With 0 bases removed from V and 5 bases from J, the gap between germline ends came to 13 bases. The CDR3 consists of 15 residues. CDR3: CASSYSTGFRTEAFF. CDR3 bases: TGTGCCAGCAGTTACTCTACGGGGTTTCGGACTGAAGCTTTCTTT.

The CDR3 reads CASSSYASSSDEQYF. As DNA, the CDR3 is TGTGCCAGCAGCTCCTACGCTAGCTCTTCCGACGAGCAGTACTTC. V gene TRBV11-2 combines with J gene TRBJ2-7, with D possibly being TRBD2 (5 bases). The V end lost 4 bases, the J end lost 5 bases, and 18 bases lay between the germline ends. This CDR3 contains 15 residues. Germline loops: CDR1 SGHAT, CDR2 FQNNGV.